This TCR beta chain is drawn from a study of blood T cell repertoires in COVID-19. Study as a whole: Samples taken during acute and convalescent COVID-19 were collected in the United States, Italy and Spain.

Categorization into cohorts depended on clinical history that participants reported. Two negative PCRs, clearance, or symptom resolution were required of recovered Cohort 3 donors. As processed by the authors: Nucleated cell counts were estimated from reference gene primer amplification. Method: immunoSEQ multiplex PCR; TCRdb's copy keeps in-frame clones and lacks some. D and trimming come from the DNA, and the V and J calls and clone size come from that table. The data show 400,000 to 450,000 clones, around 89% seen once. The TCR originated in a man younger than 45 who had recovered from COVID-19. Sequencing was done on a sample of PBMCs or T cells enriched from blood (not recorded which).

The CDR3, as DNA: TGCAGTGCCTTAAAGAACACTGAAGCTTTCTTT. Amino acids: CSALKNTEAFF. The chain joins TRBV20-1 to TRBJ1-1, with no clear D. CDR3 length: 11 residues. V lost 6 bases and J lost 1, with 6 bases in between. Germline V gives CDR1 DFQATT, CDR2 SNEGSKA (reference sequence).